Shown below are 18 T cell receptor beta chains from a single sample sequenced in a study of CD8+CD57+ T cells in acquired aplastic anemia. The study profiled TCR beta VDJ and CDR3 using genomic DNA as template. TCRdb recomputed calls from the reads with MiXCR, one row per CDR3 protein. The sample records some 120,000 distinct CDR3 sequences, around 50% being singletons. The sequencing sample was made of sorted CD4+, CD8+, or CD8+CD57+ T cells (not recorded which) from PBMCs. The receptor set was obtained from a human donor in good health, serving as a control.

The chain combines TRBV15 with TRBJ2-1; D is possibly TRBD2 (6 bases). CDR3 length: 18 amino acids. Deletions cut 1 base from V and 0 bases from J, with 16 bases between. Germline V gene sequence: CDR1 LNHNV, CDR2 YYDKDF (reference sequence). The CDR3 bases are TGTGCCACCAGCAGAGTCGTCATGACTAGGAGCTCCTACAATGAGCAGTTCTTC. Its protein product is CATSRVVMTRSSYNEQFF.

Many counts were recorded for this clonotype. The chain links TRBV19 to TRBJ2-2, with 12 bases matching TRBD2. The germline V gene has CDR1 LNHDA and CDR2 SQIVND (reference sequence). There are 15 residues in the CDR3. V lost 6 bases to trimming and J lost 6 bases; unmatched junction nucleotides: 5. This CDR3 reads CASRASGGAPGELFF. DNA of the CDR3: TGTGCCAGTAGAGCTAGCGGGGGGGCTCCCGGGGAGCTGTTTTTT.

The V gene is TRBV7-9, the J gene TRBJ2-7; 7 bases agree with TRBD1. CDR3 length: 13 amino acids. J lost 3 bases, V lost 5 bases, and 4 bases had no gene match. Germline V gene data show CDR1 as SEHNR and CDR2 as FQNEAQ (reference sequence). CDR3 loop: CASSQWTGYEQYF. CDR3 nucleotide sequence: TGTGCCAGCAGCCAGTGGACAGGCTACGAGCAGTACTTC.

The chain uses TRBV20-1 and TRBJ2-7; D is perhaps TRBD2 (5 bases). The CDR3 runs to 13 residues. Germline V gives CDR1 DFQATT, CDR2 SNEGSKA (reference sequence). V lost 4 bases, J lost 2 bases, and 12 bases lay in between. CDR3: CSAKWLAAYEQYF. CDR3 in DNA: TGCAGTGCTAAGTGGCTAGCAGCCTACGAGCAGTACTTC.

The table lists this clonotype with many counts. This chain joins TRBV7-2 and TRBJ1-2; D possibly corresponds to TRBD1 (5 bases). The CDR3 consists of 13 residues. Trimming removed 6 bases at V and 4 bases at J, with 12 bases between. CDR1 and CDR2 (germline): SGHTA, FQGNSA. The CDR3 nucleotides read TGTGCCAGCAGTGGTGACAGATCCTATGGCTACACCTTC. This codes for CASSGDRSYGYTF.

In its sample, this clonotype was seen many times. The chain joins TRBV7-9 to TRBJ2-7; 8 bases line up with TRBD2. The CDR3 loop spans 15 amino acids. The ends lost 1 base at V and 7 bases at J; junction bases unmatched: 9. CDR1 and CDR2 from the germline V gene are SEHNR and FQNEAQ (reference sequence). The CDR3 is CASSLVGLALGEQYF. The DNA of the CDR3 is TGTGCCAGCAGCTTAGTAGGACTAGCACTCGGGGAGCAGTACTTC.

The genes are TRBV6-1 and TRBJ1-2; D perhaps matches TRBD1 (6 bases). The CDR3 contains 15 residues. Germline assignment: CDR1 MNHNS and CDR2 SASEGT. The ends were cut back, 4 bases at V and 4 bases at J, with 16 bases in the middle. The CDR3 bases are TGTGCCAGCAGTGGAAGGGACACCCCAACCTATGGCTACACCTTC. As protein: CASSGRDTPTYGYTF.

Note on this clonotype: Just one base apart from a much larger clone, this may be a read error. The chain carries TRBV19 and TRBJ2-7; D may be TRBD1 (5 bases). The CDR3 runs to 12 residues. Per the germline V gene, CDR1 is LNHDA and CDR2 is SQIVND (reference sequence). This CDR3 reads CARSRNRYEQYF. DNA for the CDR3: TGTGCCAGGAGTAGGAACAGGTACGAGCAGTACTTC.

This clonotype was recorded a few times. The chain links TRBV15 to TRBJ2-7; D unresolved. The CDR3 spans 12 residues. From germline, CDR1 is LNHNV and CDR2 YYDKDF (reference sequence). The V end was cut by 3 bases, the J end by 3 bases, with 6 bases between. In DNA form, the CDR3 reads TGTGCCACCAGCAGGGACGGCTACGAGCAGTACTTC. The encoded protein is CATSRDGYEQYF.

The genes are TRBV25-1 and TRBJ1-6; D is undetermined. Germline-derived CDR1 and CDR2 are MGHDK and SYGVNS. CDR3 length: 16 amino acids. V was pared by 3 bases and J by 0 bases, with 9 bases between. The CDR3 spells CASSDSLSSYNSPLHF. The CDR3, as DNA: TGTGCCAGCAGTGACAGTCTTAGCTCCTATAATTCACCCCTCCACTTT.

V and J are TRBV7-3 and TRBJ2-5; no clear D gene. The CDR3 sequence is 13 residues long. Per germline, CDR1 SGHTA and CDR2 FQGTGA. Trimming stripped 0 bases from V and 5 bases from J, with 7 bases between. In nucleotides, the CDR3 is TGTGCCAGCAGCTTAACCTATGTGGAGACCCAGTACTTC. Protein: CASSLTYVETQYF.

This clonotype has ten or more counts. V gene TRBV5-6 combines with J gene TRBJ2-7; 7 positions agree with TRBD1. V was clipped by 1 base and J by 7 bases; unmatched bases: 14. The germline gives CDR1 SGHDT, CDR2 YYEEEE. The CDR3 spans 16 residues. The CDR3 coding sequence is TGTGCCAGCAGCTTGCGAAGGGGGCGTCCCCTGGGAGAGCAGTACTTC. Its protein product is CASSLRRGRPLGEQYF.

This chain uses TRBV2 with TRBJ1-2, with D possibly being TRBD1 (5 bases). The germline gives CDR1 SNHLY, CDR2 FYNNEI. V lost 5 bases, J lost 8 bases, and 15 bases lay in between. The CDR3 contains 13 residues. The CDR3 protein is CASSHDRGGGYTF. CDR3 nucleotide sequence: TGTGCCAGCAGTCATGATCGGGGGGGAGGCTACACCTTC.

This clonotype was detected a few times. CDR3 in amino acids: CSVEDTRSSYEQYF. The CDR3 nucleotides are TGCAGCGTTGAAGACACCCGGAGCTCCTACGAGCAGTACTTC. This rearrangement joins TRBV29-1 to TRBJ2-7, with unresolved D. The CDR3 runs to 14 residues. Trimming removed 0 bases from V and 0 bases from J, with 9 bases in between. The germline V gene encodes CDR1 SQVTM and CDR2 ANQGSEA.

J is TRBJ2-1 and V is TRBV10-3; D not resolved. Looked up from germline, CDR1 is ENHRY and CDR2 is SYGVKD. Trimming shortened V by 0 bases and J by 8 bases, and 11 bases separated the two germline ends. CDR3 length equals 14 residues. The CDR3 is CAISESKGLHEQFF. The CDR3 DNA reads as TGTGCCATCAGTGAGTCGAAGGGCCTACATGAGCAGTTCTTC.

The rearrangement uses TRBV19 and TRBJ2-2; the D gene is possibly TRBD2 (5 bases). V was pared by 3 bases and J by 7 bases, with 24 bases between. There are 18 residues in the CDR3. Germline loops: CDR1 LNHDA, CDR2 SQIVND (reference sequence). The CDR3 region has the DNA TGTGCCAGTAGTATCGGGATAATACGACACCGGAACGGCGGGGAGCTGTTTTTT. Its protein product is CASSIGIIRHRNGGELFF.

The chain is built from TRBV6-1 and TRBJ2-1; TRBD2 aligns across 14 bases. The CDR3 contains 16 residues. CDR1 is MNHNS and CDR2 is SASEGT in the germline V gene. V lost 7 bases, J lost 4 bases, and 6 bases stayed unmatched. The CDR3 DNA reads as TGTGCCAGCATTAAGACTAGCGGGGGGGCTTACAATGAGCAGTTCTTC. This gives the protein CASIKTSGGAYNEQFF.

The rearrangement links TRBV29-1 to TRBJ2-5, with unresolved D. Deletions cut 8 bases from V and 4 bases from J, with 14 bases between. This CDR3 has 12 amino acids. CDR1 and CDR2 (germline): SQVTM, ANQGSEA. DNA for the CDR3: TGCAGCCTCCGTAAGGGCTCAGAGACCCAGTACTTC. It encodes CSLRKGSETQYF.